These 16 T cell receptor beta chains came from one sample sequenced in a study of blood T cells in healthy people across ages. PCR was performed a second time for about 6 to 11 cycles using a sample-barcoded 5' primer and a J-beta primer mix. TCRdb recomputed calls from the 5' RACE reads with MiXCR, one row per CDR3 protein. The repertoire holds 900,000 to 950,000 distinct CDR3 sequences, with almost 30% as singletons. The same data also went into a second study, on T cells of mothers and their children.

Sample: blood. These receptors originate from a woman in her thirties or forties in good health.

This clonotype has a handful of counts. This rearrangement joins TRBV29-1 to TRBJ1-1; a possible D gene is TRBD1 (5 bases). Germline values: CDR1 SQVTM, CDR2 ANQGSEA. The V gene lost 4 bases and the J gene lost 4 bases, with 13 bases spanning the gap. The length of the CDR3 is 13 residues. The CDR3 loop is CSVVEGPGTEAFF. The CDR3 DNA reads as TGCAGCGTTGTTGAGGGGCCGGGCACTGAAGCTTTCTTT.

This clonotype was seen repeatedly, ten times or more. The chain recombines TRBV6-6 with TRBJ1-2, with 9 nucleotides matching TRBD1. This CDR3 is 14 amino acids long. Germline V gene data show CDR1 as MNHNY and CDR2 as SVGAGI (reference sequence). Trimming took 6 bases from V and 4 from J; bases not matched to a gene: 6. The CDR3 bases are TGTGCCAGCAGCTCCACAGGGGGCGGCTATGGCTACACCTTC. Translating gives CASSSTGGGYGYTF.

This clonotype has at least ten counts. V is TRBV6-4 and J is TRBJ2-1; no reliable D call. Trimming shortened V by 8 bases and J by 2 bases, and 16 bases separated the two germline ends. From germline, CDR1 is MRHNA and CDR2 SNTAGT. This CDR3 is built from 15 residues. The CDR3 loop is CASSEVAYTYNEQFF. The CDR3 region has the DNA TGTGCCAGCTCTGAGGTGGCTTATACCTACAATGAGCAGTTCTTC.

This chain links TRBV6-6 with TRBJ2-3; maybe TRBD2 (6 bases). The V and J ends lost 6 bases and 3 bases respectively, with 13 bases between them. In germline, CDR1 is MNHNY, CDR2 SVGAGI (reference sequence). The CDR3 has 14 residues. The CDR3 sequence is CASSRPRGTDTQYF. CDR3 DNA: TGTGCCAGCAGCCGCCCCCGGGGGACAGATACGCAGTATTTT.

The DNA of the CDR3 is TGTGCCAGCAAGGGACAGCCCAATGAGCAGTTCTTC. Translation: CASKGQPNEQFF. The chain combines TRBV12-3 or TRBV12-4 with TRBJ2-1; 7 nucleotides match TRBD1. This CDR3 has 12 residues. After removal of 7 bases from V and 6 bases from J, the junction contained 3 bases not matched to a gene.

This clonotype was observed at least ten times. V is TRBV10-3 and J is TRBJ2-5; D remains ambiguous. The length of the CDR3 is 14 residues. V was cut by 0 bases and J by 2 bases, with 7 bases left in between. Germline CDR1 and CDR2: ENHRY and SYGVKD. In nucleotides, the CDR3 is TGTGCCATCAGTGAGTCGCCACCACAAGAGACCCAGTACTTC. It yields the protein CAISESPPQETQYF.

As regards this clonotype: Lacking the conserved final phenylalanine or tryptophan, this CDR3 likely reflects a read error. This chain joins TRBV5-1 and TRBJ2-7, with 7 bases identical to TRBD2. Germline V CDR1 and CDR2: SGHRS, YFSETQ. J lost 5 bases, V lost 1 base, and 6 bases had no gene match. CDR3 size: 14 residues. DNA for the CDR3: TGCGCCAGCAGCTTGCAATCACGGGGGGACGAGCAGTACTAC. Translating gives CASSLQSRGDEQYY.

In its sample, this clonotype was seen many times. V and J are TRBV7-9 and TRBJ2-1; D gene ambiguous. The CDR3 spans 12 residues. CDR1 SEHNR and CDR2 FQNEAQ come from the germline V gene (reference sequence). Trimming removed 6 bases from V and 7 bases from J, with 10 bases in between. CDR3 sequence: CASSSGVNEQFF. The CDR3, as DNA: TGTGCCAGCAGTTCGGGCGTTAATGAGCAGTTCTTC.

This clonotype was observed once. Just one base apart from a much larger clone, this may be a read error. V is TRBV30 and J is TRBJ2-7; D may be TRBD2 (6 bases). Looked up from germline, CDR1 is GTSNPN and CDR2 is SVGIG (reference sequence). The CDR3 runs to 15 residues. V lost 0 bases to trimming and J lost 0 bases, with 12 bases between them. The CDR3 region is CAWSVGGAISYEQYF. The CDR3 nucleotides are TGTGCCTGGAGTGTGGGCGGGGCGATCTCCTACGAGCAGTACTTC.

Here the CDR3 DNA reads TGTGCCAGCAGCACCCCCCTTGGCGGGGGGGACGAGCAGTTCTTC. Translating it yields CASSTPLGGGDEQFF. The chain uses TRBV5-5 and TRBJ2-1; 9 positions agree with TRBD2. The CDR3 sequence is 15 residues long. J gave up 10 bases and V 4 bases, and 12 bases lay outside the gene matches. Per germline, CDR1 SGHKS and CDR2 YYEKEE (reference sequence). Combining the CDR3 with reference TRBV5-5 and TRBJ2-1 gives the whole variable domain DAGVTQSPTHLIKTRGQQVTLRCSPISGHKSVSWYQQVLGQGPQFIFQYYEKEERGRGNFPDRFSARQFPNYSSELNVNALLLGDSALYLCASSTPLGGGDEQFFGPGTRLTVL.

The V gene is TRBV7-9, the J gene TRBJ2-7; D tentatively reads TRBD1 or TRBD2 (6 bases each). The CDR3 runs 16 residues. Germline V gene data show CDR1 as SEHNR and CDR2 as FQNEAQ (reference sequence). V shed 3 bases and J shed 3 bases, with 18 bases lying between them. The CDR3 bases are TGTGCCAGCAGCTTTTCGTCGCGGGACAATCGCTACGAGCAGTACTTC. Translated, it gives CASSFSSRDNRYEQYF.

The chain combines TRBV9 with TRBJ2-3; TRBD2 matches at 7 bases. The CDR3 contains 15 residues. V lost 7 bases to trimming and J lost 2 bases; unmatched junction nucleotides: 10. Germline lookup yields CDR1 SGDLS and CDR2 YYNGEE. The CDR3 loop reads CASRTGGSPTDTQYF. CDR3 nucleotides: TGTGCCAGCCGCACCGGCGGGAGCCCCACAGATACGCAGTATTTT. Full variable domain (missing parts from reference TRBV9 and TRBJ2-3): DSGVTQTPKHLITATGQRVTLRCSPRSGDLSVYWYQQSLDQGLQFLIQYYNGEERAKGNILERFSAQQFPDLHSELNLSSLELGDSALYFCASRTGGSPTDTQYFGPGTRLTVL.

This rearrangement joins TRBV14 to TRBJ1-4, with no clear D. CDR3 size: 15 residues. V dropped 1 base and J dropped 3 bases, with 9 bases sitting between them. The germline V gene encodes CDR1 SGHDN and CDR2 FVKESK. Written as DNA, the CDR3 is TGTGCCAGCAGCCAAGCCCCGGGCTCTAATGAAAAACTGTTTTTT. As protein: CASSQAPGSNEKLFF.

V is TRBV15 and J is TRBJ2-7, with D perhaps matching TRBD1 (5 bases). The CDR3 sequence is 16 residues long. Germline assignment: CDR1 LNHNV and CDR2 YYDKDF (reference sequence). Deletions cut 1 base from V and 3 bases from J, with 16 bases between. DNA for the CDR3: TGTGCCACCAGCAGAGGAAGGCAGGGCAACTTCTACGAGCAGTACTTC. It is translated as CATSRGRQGNFYEQYF.

This clonotype has a single count. J is TRBJ2-7 and V is TRBV5-5, with TRBD1 matching over 10 bases. The DNA end lines up better with TRBJ2-5; the J call may be wrong. The CDR3 extends over 16 amino acids. Germline CDR1 is SGHKS and CDR2 is YYEKEE (reference sequence). CDR3 nucleotides: TGTGCCAGCAGCTTTGGTCTGGGACAGGGGCAAGAGACCCAGTACTTC. Protein: CASSFGLGQGQETQYF.

This clonotype has just one count. V gene TRBV20-1 combines with J gene TRBJ2-1; a weak D match, TRBD1 (5 bases). The CDR3 is 12 amino acids. With 6 bases removed from V and 10 bases from J, the gap between germline ends came to 16 bases. The germline V gene has CDR1 DFQATT and CDR2 SNEGSKA (reference sequence). The CDR3 here is CSASTGAQEQFF. In nucleotides, the CDR3 is TGCAGTGCATCGACTGGGGCGCAGGAGCAGTTCTTC.